This paragraph covers one T cell receptor beta chain sequence. The antigen remains undetermined. Germline assignment: CDR1 SGHTS and CDR2 YDEGEE. The CDR3 totals 15 residues. V trimming: 6 bases; J trimming: 4 bases; junction bases outside the gene matches: 8. These data originate in a study of breast tumors, draining lymph nodes, adjacent tissues. Study-level points and caveats: Compared with lymph nodes, tumors were less diverse; compared with nontumor tissue, more. The lymph node origin of tumor T cells was framed as consistent with a hypothesis, not demonstrated. Findings are consistent with lymph node origin and intratumoral expansion of most tumor T cells.

TCRdb re-derived calls from the multiplex PCR reads in MiXCR, one entry per CDR3 protein. The table records 15,000 to 20,000 distinct CDR3 sequences, approximately 42% of them present only once. This chain uses TRBV5-8 with TRBJ2-5, with TRBD2 matching over 11 bases. The material sequenced was tumor-adjacent breast tissue. This TCR derives from a female donor with breast cancer. Some clones in this sample may be carry-over from other donors' samples. The CDR3 nucleotides read TGTGCCAGCACCAATCTAGCGGGAGGTGGAGAGACCCAGTACTTC. It translates to CASTNLAGGGETQYF. The full variable domain, completed using reference TRBV5-8 and TRBJ2-5, is EAGVTQSPTHLIKTRGQQATLRCSPISGHTSVYWYQQALGLGLQFLLWYDEGEERNRGNFPPRFSGRQFPNYSSELNVNALELEDSALYLCASTNLAGGGETQYFGPGTRLLVL.